Included here is one TCR beta chain sequence, with context. Its matching antigen is unknown. This sample is part of a study of response to subunit inactivated influenza vaccine. Study observations and caveats: It was the authors' suggestion that each seasonal influenza vaccination recruits few new T cells.

TCRdb reprocessed the RT-PCR reads with MiXCR, giving one entry per CDR3 protein. The table has almost 250,000 distinct CDR3 sequences, 12% seen once; the top ten hold more than 7%. Germline V CDR1 and CDR2: KGHDR, SFDVKD. V gave up 4 bases and J gave up 4 bases, with 12 bases separating them. The CDR3 extends over 14 amino acids. The chain uses TRBV24-1 and TRBJ2-5, with a possible D match to TRBD2 (6 bases). This receptor was taken from a man aged 50-60 years who received an inactivated influenza vaccine. Sequencing used non-naive T cells sorted from PBMCs, obtained less than 15 days before vaccination. The CDR3 nucleotides read TGTGCCACCAGTGACCCTCGGGGAGGAGAGACCCAGTACTTC. Amino acid sequence: CATSDPRGGETQYF.